This TCR beta chain was recorded in a study of cytomegalovirus exposure and HLA in healthy donors. Study findings and constraints: Links to common viral pathogens appeared, in a later analysis, for several of the most significant clusters.

This clone has only one observation. Antigen: not known. Other DNA sequences of this sample code for an identical CDR3. 60 Vbeta and 13 Jbeta primers were used in PCR. The data were produced by immunoSEQ multiplex PCR, yet TCRdb's version contains in-frame clones alone and is incomplete. The sample consists of roughly 120,000 clones, about 68% of them appearing once. The sample consisted of PBMCs. The receptor was derived from a middle-aged woman in good health and CMV-seropositive.

The CDR3 DNA follows: TGTGCCAGCAGGGGGACTAGCGGTTACAATGAGCAGTTCTTC. It specifies CASRGTSGYNEQFF. This chain links TRBV2 with TRBJ2-1; 11 nucleotides match TRBD2. Germline V CDR1 and CDR2: SNHLY, FYNNEI. The ends lost 6 bases at V and 4 bases at J; junction bases unmatched: 2. The CDR3 contains 14 residues.